The 8 T cell receptor beta chains given below trace back to one sample, sequenced in a study of T cells in Graves' hyperthyroidism and ophthalmopathy. Researchers amplified the TCR beta CDR3 regions from RNA transcripts. Using the HTBI primer set, a first-round RT-PCR was run on the TCR CDR3. TCRdb called the multiplex PCR reads again in MiXCR, with one record for every CDR3 protein. The repertoire holds approximately 530,000 distinct CDR3 sequences, with roughly a sixth as singletons. Source material: blood. The source of these receptors is a woman between 18 and 29 years old with Graves' hyperthyroidism.

The sample holds a few counts of this clonotype. The rearrangement uses TRBV9 and TRBJ2-3, with 12 bases matching TRBD2. The germline V gene has CDR1 SGDLS and CDR2 YYNGEE. The CDR3 totals 17 residues. With V trimmed by 4 bases and J by 0 bases, 6 bases remained unmatched. The CDR3 nucleotides read TGTGCCAGCAGCCCTGGACTAGCGGGGAGTAGCACAGATACGCAGTATTTT. Translating gives CASSPGLAGSSTDTQYF. Full variable domain (outside the CDR3, taken from reference TRBV9 and TRBJ2-3): DSGVTQTPKHLITATGQRVTLRCSPRSGDLSVYWYQQSLDQGLQFLIQYYNGEERAKGNILERFSAQQFPDLHSELNLSSLELGDSALYFCASSPGLAGSSTDTQYFGPGTRLTVL.

The rearrangement links TRBV20-1 to TRBJ2-3; 7 nucleotides align to TRBD2. Germline values: CDR1 DFQATT, CDR2 SNEGSKA (reference sequence). V lost 5 bases, J lost 1 base, and 6 bases stayed unmatched. This CDR3 spans 14 amino acids. CDR3 in amino acids: CSAWDYLGTDTQYF. The CDR3 nucleotides read TGCAGTGCTTGGGACTACCTTGGCACAGATACGCAGTATTTT.

This clonotype was observed at least ten times. J is TRBJ2-1 and V is TRBV10-2; D ambiguous. The V end lost 0 bases, the J end lost 4 bases, and 7 bases lay between the germline ends. This CDR3 is built from 14 residues. CDR1 and CDR2 (germline): WSHSY, SAAADI. The CDR3 loop is CASSESGRYNEQFF. In DNA form, the CDR3 reads TGCGCCAGCAGTGAGTCCGGCAGATACAATGAGCAGTTCTTC.

J is TRBJ1-4 and V is TRBV11-2, with a possible D match to TRBD1 (5 bases). V shed 5 bases and J shed 15 bases, with 16 bases lying between them. This CDR3 spans 12 amino acids. Looked up from germline, CDR1 is SGHAT and CDR2 is FQNNGV. CDR3 amino acids: CASSHSGHSLFF. CDR3 DNA: TGTGCCAGCAGCCACTCGGGGCACAGTTTGTTTTTT.

For this clonotype: Germline is not matched at one junction end, which may reflect a read error. V is TRBV7-8 and J is TRBJ1-5; D remains ambiguous. Germline V gene sequence: CDR1 SGHVS, CDR2 FQNEAQ. The CDR3 has 15 amino acids. CDR3 DNA sequence: TGTGCCAGCAGCGTAGCCCTTTCCGGGAGGCAGCCCCAGCATTTT. It translates to CASSVALSGRQPQHF.

This clonotype was observed at least ten times. The rearrangement links TRBV28 to TRBJ2-1, with D tentatively TRBD1 or TRBD2 (5 bases each). Germline lookup yields CDR1 MDHEN and CDR2 SYDVKM. Trimming pared 9 bases from V and 1 base from J, leaving 13 bases between. CDR3 length: 14 residues. The CDR3 sequence: CARGERRSYNEQFF. CDR3 sequence (DNA): TGTGCCAGAGGGGAGCGGCGGTCCTACAATGAGCAGTTCTTC. Filled out from reference TRBV28 and TRBJ2-1, the complete variable domain reads DVKVTQSSRYLVKRTGEKVFLECVQDMDHENMFWYRQDPGLGLRLIYFSYDVKMKEKGDIPEGYSVSREKKERFSLILESASTNQTSMYLCARGERRSYNEQFFGPGTRLTVL.

This clonotype has ten or more counts. This chain links TRBV6-1 with TRBJ2-3, with a tentative D call TRBD2 (6 bases). CDR1 is MNHNS and CDR2 is SASEGT in the germline V gene. The CDR3 has 16 residues. Trimming cost V 2 bases and J 6 bases, with 18 bases left between them. CDR3 residues: CASSEWGLSTGDTQYF. CDR3 nucleotides: TGTGCCAGCAGTGAATGGGGACTTTCCACGGGGGATACGCAGTATTTT.

The V gene is TRBV12-3 or TRBV12-4, the J gene TRBJ2-6; the D gene is possibly TRBD1 (5 bases). With 8 bases removed from V and 0 bases from J, the gap between germline ends came to 14 bases. The CDR3 loop spans 16 amino acids. The CDR3, as DNA: TGTGCCAGCTATTGGGGCCCCAGCTCTGGGGCCAACGTCCTGACTTTC. Its protein is CASYWGPSSGANVLTF.